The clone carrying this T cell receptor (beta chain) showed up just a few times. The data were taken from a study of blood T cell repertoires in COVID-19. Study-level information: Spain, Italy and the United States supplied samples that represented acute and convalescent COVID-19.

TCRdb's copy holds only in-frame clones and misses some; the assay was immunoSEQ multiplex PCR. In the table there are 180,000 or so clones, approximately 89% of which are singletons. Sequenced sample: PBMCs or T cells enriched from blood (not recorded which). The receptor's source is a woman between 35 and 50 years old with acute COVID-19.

This CDR3 reads CASSQEGRSSYNSPLHF. CDR3 coding DNA: TGTGCCAGCAGCCAAGAAGGGAGAAGCTCCTATAATTCACCCCTCCACTTT. The chain is built from TRBV3-1 (or the pseudogene TRBV3-2) and TRBJ1-6; D is uncertain. Germline V gene data show CDR1 as LGHDT and CDR2 as YNNKEL (reference sequence). The length of the CDR3 is 17 residues. With 0 bases removed from V and 0 bases from J, the gap between germline ends came to 9 bases.